Each of the 27 T cell receptor beta chains below was sequenced from the same sample in a study of blood T cells in healthy people across ages. It was with a sample-barcoded 5' primer and a J-beta primer mix that a second PCR of about 6 to 12 cycles was run. A single record per CDR3 protein comes from TCRdb applying MiXCR to the 5' RACE reads. The sample contains about 900,000 distinct CDR3 sequences, around 48% of which appear only once. The material sequenced was blood. The receptor set was obtained from a man aged 25-40 years in good health.

The CDR3 region is CSAARLTSGGHNEQFF. CDR3 coding DNA: TGCAGTGCTGCCAGGTTAACTAGCGGGGGACACAATGAGCAGTTCTTC. The chain links TRBV20-1 to TRBJ2-1; 11 bases are a match to TRBD2. CDR1 and CDR2 from the germline V gene are DFQATT and SNEGSKA (reference sequence). This CDR3 spans 16 amino acids. J was trimmed by 5 bases and V by 5 bases; bases with no gene match: 11.

J is TRBJ1-6 and V is TRBV6-6, with a weak D call TRBD1 (5 bases). The CDR3 is 14 amino acids. In germline, CDR1 is MNHNY, CDR2 SVGAGI (reference sequence). Trimming left V 8 bases short and J 9 bases short, with 17 bases between. For the CDR3, the DNA is TGTGCCAGCGGACCCGGGACGGGGGTTTCACCCCTCCACTTT. It yields the protein CASGPGTGVSPLHF.

This clonotype showed up just a few times. The V gene is TRBV4-3, the J gene TRBJ2-4, with D perhaps being TRBD1 or TRBD2 (5 bases each). This CDR3 is built from 14 residues. Germline V gene data show CDR1 as LGHNA and CDR2 as YSLEER. Trimming left V 2 bases short and J 6 bases short, with 11 bases between. The DNA of the CDR3 is TGCGCCAGCAGCCAATACCGGGACCGAAACATTCAGTACTTC. This encodes CASSQYRDRNIQYF.

The chain uses TRBV5-1 and TRBJ2-7; weak D call: TRBD1 (6 bases). There are 13 residues in the CDR3. V lost 4 bases, J lost 2 bases, and 10 bases lay in between. Germline V gives CDR1 SGHRS, CDR2 YFSETQ. The CDR3 region is CASSDGQTYEQYF. In nucleotides, the CDR3 is TGCGCCAGCAGCGATGGACAGACCTACGAGCAGTACTTC.

The chain recombines TRBV20-1 with TRBJ2-7; either TRBD1 or TRBD2 may fit D (5 bases each). Trimming left V 3 bases short and J 2 bases short, with 14 bases between. The germline V gene encodes CDR1 DFQATT and CDR2 SNEGSKA (reference sequence). The CDR3 consists of 14 residues. For the CDR3, the DNA is TGCAGTGCTAGCGTCGGGACGGATCCCTACGAGCAGTACTTC. Amino acids: CSASVGTDPYEQYF.

This chain joins TRBV14 and TRBJ2-1; the match to TRBD2 covers 7 bases. V shed 0 bases and J 0 bases; nucleotides not matched to a gene: 5. The length of the CDR3 is 17 residues. CDR1 SGHDN and CDR2 FVKESK come from the germline V gene. The CDR3 reads CASSQEALASSYNEQFF. The CDR3 region has the DNA TGTGCCAGCAGCCAAGAGGCACTAGCGAGCTCCTACAATGAGCAGTTCTTC.

This chain joins TRBV27 and TRBJ2-1, with 8 positions matching TRBD1. Germline loops: CDR1 MNHEY, CDR2 SMNVEV (reference sequence). This CDR3 has 14 residues. With V trimmed by 2 bases and J by 8 bases, 5 bases remained unmatched. CDR3 bases: TGTGCCAGCAGTTTACGACCAGGGGGCGATGAGCAGTTCTTC. Its translation is CASSLRPGGDEQFF.

The chain uses TRBV5-1 and TRBJ2-1; 9 nucleotides match TRBD2. The CDR3 consists of 17 residues. The germline V gene encodes CDR1 SGHRS and CDR2 YFSETQ. Losses at the gene ends were 0 bases for V and 6 bases for J; bases not matched to a gene: 10. Written as DNA, the CDR3 is TGCGCCAGCAGCTTGGCCTTTGATAGCGGGGGCCTCAATGAGCAGTTCTTC. It codes for CASSLAFDSGGLNEQFF.

The table lists this clonotype with a few counts. The genes are TRBV3-1 and TRBJ1-6; no clear D gene. The CDR3 totals 16 residues. V was clipped by 4 bases and J by 7 bases, with 17 bases between them. CDR1 is LGHDT, CDR2 YNNKEL, per germline (reference sequence). This CDR3 is CASSRTQDGSNSPLHF. Here the CDR3 DNA reads TGTGCCAGCAGCCGGACCCAGGACGGTAGCAATTCACCCCTCCACTTT. Supplemented by reference TRBV3-1 and TRBJ1-6, the full variable domain reads DTAVSQTPKYLVTQMGNDKSIKCEQNLGHDTMYWYKQDSKKFLKIMFSYNNKELIINETVPNRFSPKSPDKAHLNLHINSLELGDSAVYFCASSRTQDGSNSPLHFGNGTRLTVT.

V gene TRBV12-3 or TRBV12-4 combines with J gene TRBJ2-5; D is perhaps TRBD1 (5 bases). Deletions cut 8 bases from V and 1 base from J, with 11 bases between. The CDR3 length is 13 residues. CDR3 nucleotide sequence: TGTGCCAGCTTAGGGGCGGCCCAAGAGACCCAGTACTTC. Amino acid sequence: CASLGAAQETQYF.

The chain uses TRBV5-1 and TRBJ1-1; D not certain. From germline, CDR1 is SGHRS and CDR2 YFSETQ. Deletions cut 0 bases from V and 6 bases from J, with 12 bases between. The CDR3 runs 14 residues. The CDR3 nucleotides read TGCGCCAGCAGCTTGGGGGTCCCTGATCCTGAAGCTTTCTTT. Protein product: CASSLGVPDPEAFF. Together with reference TRBV5-1 and TRBJ1-1, the CDR3 gives the full variable domain: KAGVTQTPRYLIKTRGQQVTLSCSPISGHRSVSWYQQTPGQGLQFLFEYFSETQRNKGNFPGRFSGRQFSNSRSEMNVSTLELGDSALYLCASSLGVPDPEAFFGQGTRLTVV.

This clonotype was seen a few times. The chain couples TRBV6-5 to TRBJ2-1; maybe TRBD2 (5 bases). Germline values: CDR1 MNHEY, CDR2 SVGAGI. The ends were cut back, 5 bases at V and 4 bases at J, with 18 bases in the middle. CDR3 length: 16 amino acids. The CDR3 loop is CASSRELADPYNEQFF. DNA for the CDR3: TGTGCCAGCAGTAGGGAGTTGGCAGACCCATACAATGAGCAGTTCTTC.

The chain employs TRBV27 and TRBJ2-7; 8 bases are shared with TRBD1. V lost 5 bases, J lost 2 bases, and 11 bases stayed unmatched. The CDR3 contains 16 residues. Germline loops: CDR1 MNHEY, CDR2 SMNVEV (reference sequence). This CDR3 is CASSRGQGDLTYEQYF. The CDR3 nucleotides read TGTGCCAGCAGTCGCGGACAGGGCGACCTTACCTACGAGCAGTACTTC.

The CDR3 loop reads CASSDTPSELYEQYF. In DNA form, the CDR3 reads TGTGCCAGCAGCGATACCCCAAGTGAACTTTACGAGCAGTACTTC. The genes are TRBV7-2 and TRBJ2-7; D gene uncertain. The CDR3 has 15 amino acids. Germline values: CDR1 SGHTA, CDR2 FQGNSA. Trimming shortened V by 5 bases and J by 4 bases, and 18 bases separated the two germline ends. Looking up the rest from reference TRBV7-2 and TRBJ2-7 gives the full variable domain: GAGVSQSPSNKVTEKGKDVELRCDPISGHTALYWYRQSLGQGLEFLIYFQGNSAPDKSGLPSDRFSAERTGGSVSTLTIQRTQQEDSAVYLCASSDTPSELYEQYFGPGTRLTVT.

This clonotype has a single count. The chain joins TRBV11-3 to TRBJ2-5, with a possible D match to TRBD1 (5 bases). This CDR3 is built from 17 residues. Between the trimmed V and J ends, which lost 3 bases and 11 bases, there was a span of 28 bases. The V gene's germline CDR1 is SGHNT and CDR2 YENEEA. CDR3 amino acids: CASSLAAGSGSCNEQYF. The CDR3, as DNA: TGTGCCAGCAGCTTGGCCGCAGGGTCGGGCTCCTGCAATGAGCAGTACTTC.

Turning to this clonotype: An end of the junction does not agree with germline; a read error may underlie this. The V and J genes are TRBV2 and TRBJ2-7, with 9 bases matching TRBD1. CDR1 is SNHLY and CDR2 is FYNNEI in the germline V gene. The CDR3 consists of 13 residues. The CDR3 DNA reads TGTGCCAGCTGTGACAGGGGGAAATACGAGCAGTACTTC. Translated, it gives CASCDRGKYEQYF.

The rearrangement joins TRBV28 to TRBJ1-4; the D gene is possibly TRBD1 (5 bases). The germline V and J ends were trimmed by 8 bases and 0 bases, with 13 bases remaining between them. CDR1 and CDR2 from the germline V gene are MDHEN and SYDVKM. The CDR3 covers 15 residues. This CDR3 is CASLYRGATNEKLFF. CDR3 bases: TGTGCCAGCCTCTACCGGGGGGCAACTAATGAAAAACTGTTTTTT.

Only a few counts were recorded for this clonotype. This chain links TRBV13 with TRBJ2-1; D is undetermined. Germline V CDR1 and CDR2: PRHDT, FYEKMQ (reference sequence). This CDR3 is built from 13 residues. Trimming took off 3 bases at V and 7 bases at J, with 10 bases between the two ends. The CDR3 DNA reads TGTGCCAGCAGCTTCTTGACAATAAATGAGCAGTTCTTC. Translated: CASSFLTINEQFF.

The V call is TRBV29-1, the J call TRBJ2-1; possibly TRBD2 for D (6 bases). Between the trimmed V and J ends, which lost 6 bases and 10 bases, there was a span of 10 bases. Germline V gene data show CDR1 as SQVTM and CDR2 as ANQGSEA. CDR3 length: 10 residues. CDR3 protein: CSVGTSEQFF. CDR3 in DNA: TGCAGCGTCGGTACTAGCGAGCAGTTCTTC.

In its sample, this clonotype was seen a few times. The CDR3 DNA reads as TGTGCCAGCAGTTCAGGGGTTCAGAATTCACCCCTCCACTTT. Protein: CASSSGVQNSPLHF. The chain has TRBV11-2 and TRBJ1-6, with D perhaps TRBD1 (6 bases). CDR3 length equals 14 residues. CDR1 and CDR2 from the germline V gene are SGHAT and FQNNGV. V was clipped by 6 bases and J by 7 bases, with 13 bases between them.

The chain has TRBV20-1 and TRBJ1-4; TRBD1 agrees at 7 bases. In germline, CDR1 is DFQATT, CDR2 SNEGSKA (reference sequence). V lost 3 bases, J lost 6 bases, and 4 bases stayed unmatched. The CDR3 covers 13 residues. The CDR3 nucleotides are TGCAGTGCTAGGACAGGGTTGGATGAAAAACTGTTTTTT. Its translation is CSARTGLDEKLFF.

This clonotype was seen a few times. The V call is TRBV7-2, the J call TRBJ2-1; D may be TRBD2 (6 bases). Trimming cost V 6 bases and J 9 bases, with 15 bases left between them. This CDR3 is 13 amino acids long. Germline CDR1 and CDR2: SGHTA and FQGNSA. The CDR3 sequence is CASRLSGGGEQFF. For the CDR3, the DNA is TGTGCCAGCAGACTCTCCGGGGGAGGTGAGCAGTTCTTC.

This clonotype was seen a handful of times. V and J are TRBV27 and TRBJ2-7; possibly TRBD2 for D (7 bases). The germline V gene encodes CDR1 MNHEY and CDR2 SMNVEV (reference sequence). The V end lost 0 bases, the J end lost 0 bases, and 12 bases lay between the germline ends. The CDR3 has 16 residues. CDR3 region: CASSLSFAGASYEQYF. For the CDR3, the DNA is TGTGCCAGCAGTTTATCGTTTGCGGGGGCCTCCTACGAGCAGTACTTC.

This clonotype has only a few counts. The V call is TRBV2, the J call TRBJ1-6; 8 nucleotides match TRBD1. The CDR3 contains 14 residues. Germline V lookup: CDR1 SNHLY, CDR2 FYNNEI. V lost 6 bases and J lost 7; bases outside the gene matches: 5. In DNA form, the CDR3 reads TGTGCCAGCAGGGAGGGGACAGGCAATTCACCCCTCCACTTT. Translating gives CASREGTGNSPLHF.

In this sample, this clonotype turned up a few times. CDR3 loop: CASSQMLAGVWEQYF. In nucleotides, the CDR3 is TGCGCCAGCAGCCAAATGTTAGCGGGGGTTTGGGAGCAGTACTTC. The chain has TRBV4-1 and TRBJ2-7, with 9 positions matching TRBD2. The CDR3 length is 15 residues. Trimming removed 2 bases from V and 7 bases from J; junction bases left unmatched: 9. The V gene's germline CDR1 is MGHRA and CDR2 YSYEKL.

V usage is TRBV9 and J usage is TRBJ2-5, with no clear D. The last part of the DNA fits TRBJ2-7 better; the J call may be wrong. This CDR3 region has 14 residues. The germline V gene encodes CDR1 SGDLS and CDR2 YYNGEE. CDR3 protein: CASSVGVGPYEQYF. The CDR3 region has the DNA TGTGCCAGCAGCGTAGGCGTTGGGCCCTACGAGCAGTACTTC.

The rearrangement joins TRBV27 to TRBJ2-1; perhaps TRBD1 as D (5 bases). CDR3 length: 12 residues. Per the germline V gene, CDR1 is MNHEY and CDR2 is SMNVEV (reference sequence). Trimming took off 5 bases at V and 9 bases at J, with 11 bases between the two ends. The CDR3, as DNA: TGTGCCAGCAGTCCAGGGTTGAGTGAGCAGTTCTTC. Protein product: CASSPGLSEQFF.